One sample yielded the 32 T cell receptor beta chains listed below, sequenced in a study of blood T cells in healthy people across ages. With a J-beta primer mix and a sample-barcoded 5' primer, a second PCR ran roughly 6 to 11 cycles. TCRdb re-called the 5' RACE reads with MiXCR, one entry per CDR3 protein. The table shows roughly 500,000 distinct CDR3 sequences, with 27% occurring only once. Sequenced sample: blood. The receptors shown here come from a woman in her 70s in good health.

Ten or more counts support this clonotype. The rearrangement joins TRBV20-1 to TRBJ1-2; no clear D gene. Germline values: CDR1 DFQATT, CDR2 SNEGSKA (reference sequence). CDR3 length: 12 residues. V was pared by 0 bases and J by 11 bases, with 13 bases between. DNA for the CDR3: TGCAGTGCTAGAGACCCGGCTCATCGTTACACCTTC. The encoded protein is CSARDPAHRYTF.

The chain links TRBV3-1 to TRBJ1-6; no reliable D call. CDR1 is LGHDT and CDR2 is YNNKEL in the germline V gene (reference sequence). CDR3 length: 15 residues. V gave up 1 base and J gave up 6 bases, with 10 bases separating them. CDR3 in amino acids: CASSQVPDRNSPLHF. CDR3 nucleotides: TGTGCCAGCAGCCAAGTGCCGGACCGTAATTCACCCCTCCACTTT.

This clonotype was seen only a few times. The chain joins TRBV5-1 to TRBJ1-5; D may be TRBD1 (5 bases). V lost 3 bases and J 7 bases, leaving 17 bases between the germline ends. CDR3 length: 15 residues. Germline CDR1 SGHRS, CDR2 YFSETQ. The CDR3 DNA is TGCGCCAGCAGCTCCGGGACGGCCCCTGGGCAGCCCCAGCATTTT. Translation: CASSSGTAPGQPQHF.

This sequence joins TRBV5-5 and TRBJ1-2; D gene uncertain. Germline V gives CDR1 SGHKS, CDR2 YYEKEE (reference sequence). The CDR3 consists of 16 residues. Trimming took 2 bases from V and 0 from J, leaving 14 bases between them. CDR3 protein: CASSFAQAPTNYGYTF. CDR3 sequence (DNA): TGTGCCAGCAGCTTTGCACAAGCCCCTACTAACTATGGCTACACCTTC.

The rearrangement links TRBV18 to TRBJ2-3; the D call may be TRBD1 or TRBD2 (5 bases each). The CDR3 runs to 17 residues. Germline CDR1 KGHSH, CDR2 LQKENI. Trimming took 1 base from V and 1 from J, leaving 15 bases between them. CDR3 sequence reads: CASSPLGTGSRTDTQYF. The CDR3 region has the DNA TGTGCCAGCTCACCACTTGGGACGGGTAGTCGCACAGATACGCAGTATTTT.

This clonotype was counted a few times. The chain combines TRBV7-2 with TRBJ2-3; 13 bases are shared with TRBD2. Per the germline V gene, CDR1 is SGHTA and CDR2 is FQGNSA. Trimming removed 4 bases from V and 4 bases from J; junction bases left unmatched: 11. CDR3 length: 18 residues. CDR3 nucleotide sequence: TGTGCCAGCAGCTCCCGACTAGCGGGGGGCCGAGCGGCAGATACGCAGTATTTT. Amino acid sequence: CASSSRLAGGRAADTQYF. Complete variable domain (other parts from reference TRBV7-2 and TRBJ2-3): GAGVSQSPSNKVTEKGKDVELRCDPISGHTALYWYRQSLGQGLEFLIYFQGNSAPDKSGLPSDRFSAERTGGSVSTLTIQRTQQEDSAVYLCASSSRLAGGRAADTQYFGPGTRLTVL.

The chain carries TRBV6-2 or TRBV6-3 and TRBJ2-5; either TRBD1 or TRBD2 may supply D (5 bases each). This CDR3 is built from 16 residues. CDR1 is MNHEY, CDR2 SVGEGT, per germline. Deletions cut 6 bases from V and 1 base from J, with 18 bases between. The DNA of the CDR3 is TGTGCCAGCAGCGCCTGGGGCAGCGGAGCCCAAGAGACCCAGTACTTC. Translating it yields CASSAWGSGAQETQYF.

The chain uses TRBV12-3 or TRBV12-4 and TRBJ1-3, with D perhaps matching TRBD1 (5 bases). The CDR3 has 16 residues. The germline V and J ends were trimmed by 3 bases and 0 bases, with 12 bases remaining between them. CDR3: CASSLEGPRSGNTIYF. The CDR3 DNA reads TGTGCCAGCAGTTTGGAGGGGCCTCGCTCTGGAAACACCATATATTTT.

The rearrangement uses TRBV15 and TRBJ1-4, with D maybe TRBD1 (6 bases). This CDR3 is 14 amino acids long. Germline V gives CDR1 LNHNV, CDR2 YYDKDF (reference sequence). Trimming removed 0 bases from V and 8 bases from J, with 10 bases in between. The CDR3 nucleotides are TGTGCCACCAGCAGAGAACAGGGAGGAGAAAAACTGTTTTTT. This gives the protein CATSREQGGEKLFF.

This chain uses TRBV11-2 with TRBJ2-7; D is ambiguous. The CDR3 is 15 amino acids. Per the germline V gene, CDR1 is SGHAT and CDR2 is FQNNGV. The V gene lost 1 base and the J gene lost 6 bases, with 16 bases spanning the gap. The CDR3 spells CASSLGFKGSIEQYF. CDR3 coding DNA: TGTGCCAGCAGCTTAGGATTTAAAGGTAGTATCGAGCAGTACTTC.

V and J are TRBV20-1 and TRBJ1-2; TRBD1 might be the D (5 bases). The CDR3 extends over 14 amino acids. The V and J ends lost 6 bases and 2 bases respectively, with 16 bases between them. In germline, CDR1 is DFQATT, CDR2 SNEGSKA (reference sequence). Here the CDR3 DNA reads TGCAGTGCCAACCCCGGGACTGGGAACTATGGCTACACCTTC. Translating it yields CSANPGTGNYGYTF.

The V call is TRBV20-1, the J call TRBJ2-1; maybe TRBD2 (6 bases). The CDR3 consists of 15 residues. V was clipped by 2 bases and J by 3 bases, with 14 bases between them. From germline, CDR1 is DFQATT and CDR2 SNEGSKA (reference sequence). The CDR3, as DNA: TGCAGTGCTAGAAAACCGGGACTGAACTACAATGAGCAGTTCTTC. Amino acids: CSARKPGLNYNEQFF.

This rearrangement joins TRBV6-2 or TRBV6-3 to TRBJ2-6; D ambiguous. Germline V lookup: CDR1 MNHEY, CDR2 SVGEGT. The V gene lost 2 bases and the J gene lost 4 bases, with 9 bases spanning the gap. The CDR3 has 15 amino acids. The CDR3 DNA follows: TGTGCCAGCAGTTACGGGGTTGGCGGGGCCAACGTCCTGACTTTC. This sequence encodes CASSYGVGGANVLTF.

The CDR3 protein is CASSPHRTTNEKLFF. CDR3 DNA: TGCGCCAGCAGCCCTCATCGTACGACAAATGAAAAACTGTTTTTT. The chain recombines TRBV5-1 with TRBJ1-4; D remains ambiguous. Germline lookup yields CDR1 SGHRS and CDR2 YFSETQ. V dropped 4 bases and J dropped 5 bases, with 15 bases sitting between them. The CDR3 has 15 residues. Together with reference TRBV5-1 and TRBJ1-4, the CDR3 gives the full variable domain: KAGVTQTPRYLIKTRGQQVTLSCSPISGHRSVSWYQQTPGQGLQFLFEYFSETQRNKGNFPGRFSGRQFSNSRSEMNVSTLELGDSALYLCASSPHRTTNEKLFFGSGTQLSVL.

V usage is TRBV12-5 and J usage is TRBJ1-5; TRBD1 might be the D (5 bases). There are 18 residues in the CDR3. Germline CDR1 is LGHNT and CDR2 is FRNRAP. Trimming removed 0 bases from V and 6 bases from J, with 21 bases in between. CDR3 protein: CASGLVRGADFNPQPQHF. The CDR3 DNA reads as TGTGCTAGTGGTTTGGTACGAGGGGCAGACTTTAACCCTCAGCCCCAGCATTTT.

Here the CDR3 DNA reads TGTGCCAGCAGCGTAGAGGGCGGTTATGAAAAACTGTTTTTT. Residues: CASSVEGGYEKLFF. The V call is TRBV9, the J call TRBJ1-4, with no clear D. V was clipped by 0 bases and J by 6 bases, with 9 bases between them. The length of the CDR3 is 14 residues. CDR1 is SGDLS, CDR2 YYNGEE, per germline.

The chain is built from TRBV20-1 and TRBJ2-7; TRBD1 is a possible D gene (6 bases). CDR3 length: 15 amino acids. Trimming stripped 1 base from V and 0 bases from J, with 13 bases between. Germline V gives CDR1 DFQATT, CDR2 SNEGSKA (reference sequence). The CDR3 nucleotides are TGCAGTGCTAGAGGAGCACAGGGAAGCTCCTACGAGCAGTACTTC. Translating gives CSARGAQGSSYEQYF.

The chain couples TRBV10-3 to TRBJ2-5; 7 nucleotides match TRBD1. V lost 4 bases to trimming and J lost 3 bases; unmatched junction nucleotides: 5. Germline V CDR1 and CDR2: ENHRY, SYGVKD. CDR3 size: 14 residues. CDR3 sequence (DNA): TGTGCCATCAGTGCAGCCGGGACAGAAGAGACCCAGTACTTC. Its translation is CAISAAGTEETQYF.

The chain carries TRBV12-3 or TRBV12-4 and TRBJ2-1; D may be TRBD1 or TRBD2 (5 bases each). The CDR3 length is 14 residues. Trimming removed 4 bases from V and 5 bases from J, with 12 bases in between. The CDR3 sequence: CASSSRRGNNEQFF. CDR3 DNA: TGTGCCAGCAGTTCCCGCCGGGGCAACAATGAGCAGTTCTTC.

DNA of the CDR3: TGTGCCAGCGGACAGGAAAGCTCCTACGAGCAGTACTTC. Translation: CASGQESSYEQYF. The chain has TRBV2 and TRBJ2-7; 7 positions match TRBD1. The CDR3 loop spans 13 amino acids. V was clipped by 8 bases and J by 0 bases; unmatched bases: 4. CDR1 is SNHLY and CDR2 is FYNNEI in the germline V gene.

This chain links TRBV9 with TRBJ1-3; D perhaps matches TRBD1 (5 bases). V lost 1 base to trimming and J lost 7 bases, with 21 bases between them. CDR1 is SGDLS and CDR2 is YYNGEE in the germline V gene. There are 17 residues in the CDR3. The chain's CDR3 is CASSVSASTAGSNTIYF. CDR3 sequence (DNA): TGTGCCAGCAGCGTATCAGCTTCGACAGCCGGGAGCAACACCATATATTTT.

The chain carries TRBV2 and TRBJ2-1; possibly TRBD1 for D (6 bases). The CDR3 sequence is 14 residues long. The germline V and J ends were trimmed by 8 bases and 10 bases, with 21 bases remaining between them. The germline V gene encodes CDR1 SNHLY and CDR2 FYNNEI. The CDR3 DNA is TGTGCCAGCGTTTCTCGGTCGACAGGCGTGGAGCAGTTCTTC. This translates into CASVSRSTGVEQFF.

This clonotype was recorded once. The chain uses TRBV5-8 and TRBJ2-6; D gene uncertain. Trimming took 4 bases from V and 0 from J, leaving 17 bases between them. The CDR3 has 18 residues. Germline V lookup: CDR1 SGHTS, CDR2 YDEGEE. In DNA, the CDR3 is TGTGCCAGCAGCGCAGGAGATTGGATCAACTCTGGGGCCAACGTCCTGACTTTC. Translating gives CASSAGDWINSGANVLTF.

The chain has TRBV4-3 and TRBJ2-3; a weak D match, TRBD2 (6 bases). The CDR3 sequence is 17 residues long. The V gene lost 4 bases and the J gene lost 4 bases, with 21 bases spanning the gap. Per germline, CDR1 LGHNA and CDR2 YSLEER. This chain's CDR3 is CASSLLGRHAVADTQYF. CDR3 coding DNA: TGCGCCAGCAGCCTACTTGGGAGGCATGCGGTTGCAGATACGCAGTATTTT.

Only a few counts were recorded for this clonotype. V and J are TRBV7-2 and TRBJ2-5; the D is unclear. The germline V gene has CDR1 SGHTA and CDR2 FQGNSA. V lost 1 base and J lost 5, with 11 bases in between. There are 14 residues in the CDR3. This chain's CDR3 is CASSLGSNPETQYF. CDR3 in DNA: TGTGCCAGCAGCTTAGGATCGAACCCCGAGACCCAGTACTTC. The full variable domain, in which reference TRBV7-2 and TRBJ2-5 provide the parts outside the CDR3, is GAGVSQSPSNKVTEKGKDVELRCDPISGHTALYWYRQSLGQGLEFLIYFQGNSAPDKSGLPSDRFSAERTGGSVSTLTIQRTQQEDSAVYLCASSLGSNPETQYFGPGTRLLVL.

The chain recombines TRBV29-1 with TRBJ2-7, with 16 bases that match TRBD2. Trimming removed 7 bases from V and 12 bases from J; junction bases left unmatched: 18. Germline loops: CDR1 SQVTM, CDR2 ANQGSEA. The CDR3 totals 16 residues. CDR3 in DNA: TGCAGCGCTACTGGGACTAGCGGGGGGGCCCTGCAAACTCGGTACTTC. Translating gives CSATGTSGGALQTRYF.

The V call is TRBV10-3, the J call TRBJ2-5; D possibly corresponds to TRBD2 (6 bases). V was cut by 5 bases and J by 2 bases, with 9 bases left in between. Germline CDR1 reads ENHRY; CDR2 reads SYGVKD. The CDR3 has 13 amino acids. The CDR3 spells CAISREPQETQYF. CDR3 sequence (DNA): TGTGCCATCAGTCGGGAGCCTCAAGAGACCCAGTACTTC.

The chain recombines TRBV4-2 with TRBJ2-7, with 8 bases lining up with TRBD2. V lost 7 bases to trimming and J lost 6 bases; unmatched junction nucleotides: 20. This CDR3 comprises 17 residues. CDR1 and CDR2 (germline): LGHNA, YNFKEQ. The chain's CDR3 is CASTPTLWGSGVGEQYF. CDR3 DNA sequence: TGTGCCAGCACCCCAACTCTCTGGGGTAGCGGGGTAGGCGAGCAGTACTTC.

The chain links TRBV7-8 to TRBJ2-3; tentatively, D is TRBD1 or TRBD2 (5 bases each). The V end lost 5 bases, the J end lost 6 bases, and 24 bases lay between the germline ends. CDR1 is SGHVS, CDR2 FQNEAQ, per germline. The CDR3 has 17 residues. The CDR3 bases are TGTGCCAGCAGCCTAATCCTTGGAGGTAGGGGCGGTGATACGCAGTATTTT. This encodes CASSLILGGRGGDTQYF.

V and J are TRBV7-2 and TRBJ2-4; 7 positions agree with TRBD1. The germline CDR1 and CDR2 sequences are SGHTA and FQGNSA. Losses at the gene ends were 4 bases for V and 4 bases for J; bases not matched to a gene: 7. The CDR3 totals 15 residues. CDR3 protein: CASSSGSGGKNIQYF. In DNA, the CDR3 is TGTGCCAGCAGCTCCGGGTCAGGGGGAAAAAACATTCAGTACTTC.

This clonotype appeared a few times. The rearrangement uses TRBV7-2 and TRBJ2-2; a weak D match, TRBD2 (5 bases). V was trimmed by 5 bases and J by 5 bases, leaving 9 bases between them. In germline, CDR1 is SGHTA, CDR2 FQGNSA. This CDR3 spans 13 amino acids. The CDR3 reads CASSDRRTGELFF. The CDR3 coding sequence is TGTGCCAGCAGCGATCGGAGGACCGGGGAGCTGTTTTTT.

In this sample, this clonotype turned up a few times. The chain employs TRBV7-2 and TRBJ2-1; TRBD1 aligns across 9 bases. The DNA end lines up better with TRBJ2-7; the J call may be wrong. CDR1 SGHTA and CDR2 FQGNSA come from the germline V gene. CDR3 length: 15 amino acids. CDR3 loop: CASSLGGQGIYEQYF. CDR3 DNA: TGTGCCAGCAGCTTAGGGGGACAGGGCATCTACGAGCAGTACTTC.